This TCR beta chain was retrieved from a study of T cell changes during pregnancy in multiple sclerosis. Clones were read by immunoSEQ multiplex PCR, and TCRdb kept only the in-frame ones, dropping some. The data contain about 50,000 clones, approximately 94% of them singletons. The CDR3 length is 14 residues. Looked up from germline, CDR1 is GTSNPN and CDR2 is SVGIG (reference sequence). The ends lost 2 bases at V and 3 bases at J; junction bases unmatched: 2. The receptor was isolated from a female donor with multiple sclerosis, enrolled in a pregnancy study. The chain has TRBV30 and TRBJ2-1; 9 bases match TRBD2. This material consisted of CD8+ T cells from peripheral blood mononuclear cells, taken before pregnancy. CDR3 residues: CAWSSGGLYNEQFF. CDR3 DNA: TGTGCCTGGAGTAGCGGGGGGCTCTACAATGAGCAGTTCTTC.